Following are 2 T cell receptor beta chains from one sample sequenced in a study of cytomegalovirus exposure and HLA in healthy donors. PCR amplification relied on 60 Vbeta primers (plus 13 Jbeta primers). Here immunoSEQ multiplex PCR was the method, and the copy in TCRdb shows in-frame clones only, minus some. The data contain about 170,000 clones, over 65% of them singletons. The sequenced sample consisted of PBMCs. The receptors were gathered from a man aged 40-49 years in good health and CMV-seropositive.

The chain has TRBV9 and TRBJ2-1, with a tentative D call TRBD1 (6 bases). The CDR3 loop spans 13 amino acids. Germline CDR1 reads SGDLS; CDR2 reads YYNGEE. The V end lost 3 bases, the J end lost 6 bases, and 10 bases lay between the germline ends. The CDR3 spells CASSDRDRNEQFF. In nucleotides, the CDR3 is TGTGCCAGCAGCGACAGGGACCGCAATGAGCAGTTCTTC.

This clone was seen a single time. V usage is TRBV10-3 and J usage is TRBJ2-7; TRBD1 is a possible D gene (5 bases). The CDR3 has 15 amino acids. Between the trimmed V and J ends, which lost 0 bases and 3 bases, there was a span of 12 bases. Germline V gene data show CDR1 as ENHRY and CDR2 as SYGVKD. CDR3 coding DNA: TGTGCCATCAGTGAGTCGGGTAGGGGTAACTACGAGCAGTACTTC. Amino acids: CAISESGRGNYEQYF.